This T cell receptor beta chain derives from a study of blood T cell repertoires in COVID-19. Across the study: T cells, B-cell-depleted T cells, or PBMCs supplied cDNA or gDNA.

In regard to this clone: Other nucleotide sequences from this sample produce the same CDR3.

In the source study's methods: Reference gene primers were amplified, and this amplification served to estimate nucleated cell counts. Assay: immunoSEQ multiplex PCR; the TCRdb copy retains only in-frame clones and omits some. The V and J calls and clone size were taken over from that table, and D and trimming were inferred from the DNA. Of 250,000 or so clones in the sample, 86% were seen once. The sample was peripheral blood. This sequence was found in a man between 25 and 39 years old with active or convalescent COVID-19.

The CDR3: CASSVGGNTEAFF. The DNA for the CDR3 is TGTGCCAGCAGTGTAGGAGGCAACACTGAAGCTTTCTTT. The V call is TRBV2, the J call TRBJ1-1; D not resolved. Trimming took off 4 bases at V and 2 bases at J, with 8 bases between the two ends. The CDR3 contains 13 residues. Germline lookup yields CDR1 SNHLY and CDR2 FYNNEI.